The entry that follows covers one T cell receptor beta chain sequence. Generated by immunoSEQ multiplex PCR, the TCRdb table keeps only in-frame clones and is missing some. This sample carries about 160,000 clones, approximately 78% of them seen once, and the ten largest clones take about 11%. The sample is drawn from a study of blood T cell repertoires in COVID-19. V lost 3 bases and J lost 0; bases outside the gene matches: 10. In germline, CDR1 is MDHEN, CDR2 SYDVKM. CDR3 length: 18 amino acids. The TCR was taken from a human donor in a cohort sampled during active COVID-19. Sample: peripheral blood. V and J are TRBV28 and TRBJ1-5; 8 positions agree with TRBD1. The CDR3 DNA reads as TGTGCCAGCAGTTTCCCCGGACAGGGAGGCTATAGCAATCAGCCCCAGCATTTT. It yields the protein CASSFPGQGGYSNQPQHF. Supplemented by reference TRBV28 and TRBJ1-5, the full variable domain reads DVKVTQSSRYLVKRTGEKVFLECVQDMDHENMFWYRQDPGLGLRLIYFSYDVKMKEKGDIPEGYSVSREKKERFSLILESASTNQTSMYLCASSFPGQGGYSNQPQHFGDGTRLSIL.